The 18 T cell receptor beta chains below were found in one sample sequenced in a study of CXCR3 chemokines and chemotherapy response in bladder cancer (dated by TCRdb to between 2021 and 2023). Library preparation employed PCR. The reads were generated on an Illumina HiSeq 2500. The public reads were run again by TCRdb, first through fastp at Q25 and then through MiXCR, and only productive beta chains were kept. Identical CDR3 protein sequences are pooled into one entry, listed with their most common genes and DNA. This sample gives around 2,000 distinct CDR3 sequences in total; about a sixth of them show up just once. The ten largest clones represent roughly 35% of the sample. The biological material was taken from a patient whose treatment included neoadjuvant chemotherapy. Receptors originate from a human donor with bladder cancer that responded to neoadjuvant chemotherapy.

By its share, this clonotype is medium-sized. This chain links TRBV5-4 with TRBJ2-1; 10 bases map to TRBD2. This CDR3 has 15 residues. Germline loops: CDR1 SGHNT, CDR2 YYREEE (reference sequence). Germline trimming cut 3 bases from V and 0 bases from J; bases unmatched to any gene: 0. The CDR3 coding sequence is TGTGCCAGCAGCTCTAGCGGGAGCTCCTACAATGAGCAGTTCTTC. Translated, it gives CASSSSGSSYNEQFF.

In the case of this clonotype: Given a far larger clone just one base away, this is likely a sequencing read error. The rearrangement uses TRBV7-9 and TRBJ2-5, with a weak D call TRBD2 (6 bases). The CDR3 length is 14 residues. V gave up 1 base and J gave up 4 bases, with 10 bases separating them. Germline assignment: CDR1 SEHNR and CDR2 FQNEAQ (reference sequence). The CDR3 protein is CASSLGGAGETQYF. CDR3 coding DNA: TGTGCCAGCAGCTTAGGGGGAGCGGGAGAGACCCAGTACTTC.

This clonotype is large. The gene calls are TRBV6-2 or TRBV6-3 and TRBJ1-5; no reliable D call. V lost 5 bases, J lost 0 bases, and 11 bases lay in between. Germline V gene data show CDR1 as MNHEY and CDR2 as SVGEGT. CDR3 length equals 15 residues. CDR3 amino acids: CASSLGRPSNQPQHF. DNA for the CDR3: TGTGCCAGCAGTCTCGGACGGCCTAGCAATCAGCCCCAGCATTTT.

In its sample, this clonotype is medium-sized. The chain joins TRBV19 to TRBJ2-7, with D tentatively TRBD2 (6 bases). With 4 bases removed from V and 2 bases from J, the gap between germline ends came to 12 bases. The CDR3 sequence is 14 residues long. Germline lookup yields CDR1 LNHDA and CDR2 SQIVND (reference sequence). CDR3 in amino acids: CASSSRTNAYEQYF. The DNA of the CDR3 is TGTGCCAGTAGTAGCCGGACTAATGCCTACGAGCAGTACTTC.

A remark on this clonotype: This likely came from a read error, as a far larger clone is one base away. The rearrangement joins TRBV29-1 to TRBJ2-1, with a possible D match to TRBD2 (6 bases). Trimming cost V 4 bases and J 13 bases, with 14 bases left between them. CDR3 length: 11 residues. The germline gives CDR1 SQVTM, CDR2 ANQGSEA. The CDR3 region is CSVVGGETQFF. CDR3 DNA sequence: TGCAGCGTTGTCGGGGGAGAGACCCAGTTCTTC.

The CDR3 DNA reads as TGTGCCAGCAGTCCGCCCCTGGAGACCCAGTACTTC. Protein: CASSPPLETQYF. The rearrangement links TRBV28 to TRBJ2-5; D not certain. V was clipped by 5 bases and J by 5 bases, with 9 bases between them. CDR1 is MDHEN, CDR2 SYDVKM, per germline. The length of the CDR3 is 12 residues. The complete variable domain, with remaining parts taken from reference TRBV28 and TRBJ2-5, reads DVKVTQSSRYLVKRTGEKVFLECVQDMDHENMFWYRQDPGLGLRLIYFSYDVKMKEKGDIPEGYSVSREKKERFSLILESASTNQTSMYLCASSPPLETQYFGPGTRLLVL.

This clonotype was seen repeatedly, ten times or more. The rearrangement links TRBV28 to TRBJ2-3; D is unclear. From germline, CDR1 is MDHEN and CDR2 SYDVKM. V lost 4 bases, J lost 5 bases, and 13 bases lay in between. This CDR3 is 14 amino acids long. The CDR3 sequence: CASSSIADRDTQYF. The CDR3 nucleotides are TGTGCCAGCAGTTCGATTGCAGATAGAGATACGCAGTATTTT.

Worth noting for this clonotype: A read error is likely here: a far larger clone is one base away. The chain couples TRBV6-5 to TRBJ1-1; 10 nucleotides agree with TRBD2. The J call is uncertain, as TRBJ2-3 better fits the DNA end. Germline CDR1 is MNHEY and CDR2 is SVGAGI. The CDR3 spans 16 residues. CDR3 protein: CASSPSELAGRFTQYF. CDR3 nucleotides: TGTGCCAGCAGTCCCTCGGAACTAGCGGGAAGGTTTACGCAGTATTTT.

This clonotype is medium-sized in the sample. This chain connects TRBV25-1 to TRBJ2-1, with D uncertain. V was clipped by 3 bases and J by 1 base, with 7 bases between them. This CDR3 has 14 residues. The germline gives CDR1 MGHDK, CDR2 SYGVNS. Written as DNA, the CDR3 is TGTGCCAGCAGTGATTTCTTTTCCTACAATGAGCAGTTCTTC. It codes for CASSDFFSYNEQFF.

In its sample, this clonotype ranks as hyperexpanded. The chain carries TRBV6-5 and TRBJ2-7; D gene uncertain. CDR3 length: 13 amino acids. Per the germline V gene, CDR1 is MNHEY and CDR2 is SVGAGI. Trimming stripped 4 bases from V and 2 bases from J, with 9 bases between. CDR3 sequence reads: CASSSPSTYEQYF. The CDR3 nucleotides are TGTGCCAGCAGTTCCCCGAGTACCTACGAGCAGTACTTC.

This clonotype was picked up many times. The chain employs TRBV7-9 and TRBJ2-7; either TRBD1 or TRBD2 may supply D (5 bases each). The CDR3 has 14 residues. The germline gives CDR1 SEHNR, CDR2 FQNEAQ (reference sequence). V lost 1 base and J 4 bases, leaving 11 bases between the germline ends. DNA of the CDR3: TGTGCCAGCAGCTTAGAGCCAGGGACGTACGAGCAGTACTTC. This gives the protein CASSLEPGTYEQYF.

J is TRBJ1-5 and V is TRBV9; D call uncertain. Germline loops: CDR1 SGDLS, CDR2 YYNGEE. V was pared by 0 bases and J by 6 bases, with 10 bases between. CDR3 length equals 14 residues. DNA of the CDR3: TGTGCCAGCAGCGTAGACCCTAGCGGTCAGCCCCAGCATTTT. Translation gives CASSVDPSGQPQHF.

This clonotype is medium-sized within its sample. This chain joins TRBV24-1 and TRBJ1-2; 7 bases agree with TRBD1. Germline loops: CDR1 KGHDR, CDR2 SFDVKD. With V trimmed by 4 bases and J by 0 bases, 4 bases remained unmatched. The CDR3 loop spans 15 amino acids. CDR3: CATSESGTANYGYTF. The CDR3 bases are TGTGCCACCAGTGAATCCGGGACAGCTAACTATGGCTACACCTTC.

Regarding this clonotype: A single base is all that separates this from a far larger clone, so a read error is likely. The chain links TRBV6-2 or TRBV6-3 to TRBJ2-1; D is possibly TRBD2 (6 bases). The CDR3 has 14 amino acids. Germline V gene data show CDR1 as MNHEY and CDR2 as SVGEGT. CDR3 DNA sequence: TGTGCCAGCGGTTACGGCGGGACGGAATCTGAGCAGTTCTTC. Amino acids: CASGYGGTESEQFF.

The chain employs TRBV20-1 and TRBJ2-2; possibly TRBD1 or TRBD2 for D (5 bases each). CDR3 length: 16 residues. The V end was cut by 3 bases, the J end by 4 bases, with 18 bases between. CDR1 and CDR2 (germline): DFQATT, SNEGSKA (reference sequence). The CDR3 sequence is CSARNVARGTTGELFF. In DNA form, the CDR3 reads TGCAGTGCTAGGAATGTCGCGAGGGGCACCACCGGGGAGCTGTTTTTT.

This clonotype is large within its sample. This CDR3 reads CASSMSETEKIAKNIQYF. The DNA of the CDR3 is TGTGCCAGTAGTATGTCCGAGACGGAAAAAATAGCCAAAAACATTCAGTACTTC. The V call is TRBV19, the J call TRBJ2-4, with unresolved D. The CDR3 has 18 amino acids. Trimming shortened V by 3 bases and J by 0 bases, and 18 bases separated the two germline ends. The germline V gene encodes CDR1 LNHDA and CDR2 SQIVND (reference sequence).

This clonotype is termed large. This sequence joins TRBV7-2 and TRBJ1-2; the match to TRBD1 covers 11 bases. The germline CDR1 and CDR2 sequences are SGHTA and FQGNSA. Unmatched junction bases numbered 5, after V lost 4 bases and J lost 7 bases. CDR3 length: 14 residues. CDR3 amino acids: CASSSIGTGGGYTF. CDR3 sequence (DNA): TGTGCCAGCAGCTCGATAGGGACAGGGGGTGGCTACACCTTC. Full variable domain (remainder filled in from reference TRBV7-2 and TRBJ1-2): GAGVSQSPSNKVTEKGKDVELRCDPISGHTALYWYRQSLGQGLEFLIYFQGNSAPDKSGLPSDRFSAERTGGSVSTLTIQRTQQEDSAVYLCASSSIGTGGGYTFGSGTRLTVV.

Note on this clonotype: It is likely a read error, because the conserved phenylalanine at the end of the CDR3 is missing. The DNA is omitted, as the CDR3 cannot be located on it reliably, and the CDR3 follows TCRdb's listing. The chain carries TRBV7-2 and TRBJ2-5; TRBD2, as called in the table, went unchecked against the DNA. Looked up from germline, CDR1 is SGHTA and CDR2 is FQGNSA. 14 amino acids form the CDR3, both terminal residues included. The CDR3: CASSPRQGGETRYI.